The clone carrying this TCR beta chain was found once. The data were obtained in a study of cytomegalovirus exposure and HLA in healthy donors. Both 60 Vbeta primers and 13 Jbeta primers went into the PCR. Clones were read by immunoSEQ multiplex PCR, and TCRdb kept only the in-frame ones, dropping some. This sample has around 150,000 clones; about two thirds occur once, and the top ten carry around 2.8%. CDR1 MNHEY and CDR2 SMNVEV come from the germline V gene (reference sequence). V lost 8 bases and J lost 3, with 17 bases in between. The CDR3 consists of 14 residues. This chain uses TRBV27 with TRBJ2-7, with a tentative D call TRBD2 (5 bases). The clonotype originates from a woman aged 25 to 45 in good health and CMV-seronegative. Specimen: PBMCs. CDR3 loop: CASQTRNGDYEQYF. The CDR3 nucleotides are TGTGCCAGCCAAACTAGAAACGGCGACTACGAGCAGTACTTC.